One T cell receptor beta chain is described in this entry. Its target is unknown. It was with unique molecular identifiers that the TCRbeta library was prepared. TCRdb analysed the PCR reads with MiXCR anew, one entry per CDR3 protein. This table has some 840,000 distinct CDR3 sequences, under 20% appearing once. The CDR3 totals 14 residues. CDR1 is SGHRS, CDR2 YFSETQ, per germline. Trimming shortened V by 2 bases and J by 11 bases, and 19 bases separated the two germline ends. This sample is drawn from a study of T-cell reconstitution after alpha-beta-depleted transplantation in children. Findings of the study overall: In some patients, recipient T cells and intrathymic progenitors surviving conditioning explained high day-60 diversity. After transplant, at about two months, alpha-beta T cells were reportedly derived from several hundred expanded graft clones. From newly produced T cells came most of the T-cell counts and diversity one year after transplant.

This receptor was taken from a male patient aged 10-17 years who had a stem cell transplant for acute lymphoblastic leukemia, so the T cells may come from the graft donor. V is TRBV5-1 and J is TRBJ1-1, with D possibly TRBD1 on 5 matching bases. The sample was PBMCs, mostly from graft donor cells, taken 360 days after TCRalphabeta/CD19-depleted stem cell transplant. This CDR3 reads CASSLTRDAVRAFF. The CDR3 DNA reads TGCGCCAGCAGCTTAACCAGGGACGCCGTGAGGGCTTTCTTT.